This TCR beta chain was retrieved from a study of Ad26.COV2.S vaccination and SARS-CoV-2 variants. Whole-study context: Intramuscularly, Ad26.COV2.S was given either once or twice, 56 days apart.

V shed 4 bases, J shed 7 bases, and the junction held 11 bases outside the gene matches. Germline loops: CDR1 MGHDK, CDR2 SYGVNS. CDR3 size: 16 residues. Treatment denoted: some 20 received Ad26.COV2.S at low or high dose, single or two shots; roughly 5 received placebo; per-sample allocation not given. On day 63 after the first injection, vaccine and placebo recipients gave samples. The table came from immunoSEQ multiplex PCR; TCRdb's copy has only in-frame clones and leaves some out. The table lists about 320,000 clones, approximately 80% of them singletons. The table lists this clone with a count of one.

This receptor was obtained from a person aged 18-60 years who received the Ad26.COV2.S COVID-19 vaccine or a placebo. The chain couples TRBV25-1 to TRBJ2-1; TRBD1 matches at 9 bases. The starting material was peripheral blood, obtained in a trial of Ad26.COV2.S vaccine versus placebo. DNA for the CDR3: TGTGCCAGCAGTGCTCGACTGGGACAGGGATGGAATGAGCAGTTCTTC. Translated: CASSARLGQGWNEQFF.